These 13 T cell receptor beta chains were all obtained from the same sample, sequenced in a study of identical twins. TCRdb reprocessed the 5' RACE reads with MiXCR, giving one entry per CDR3 protein. The profile covers about 460,000 distinct CDR3 sequences, with 14% appearing a single time and around 0.48% taken by the ten largest. In addition, the sample was reused for a study of yellow fever vaccine responses in identical twins.

The specimen was CD4+ T cells sorted from blood. Receptor source: a woman between 18 and 29 years old in good health.

This clonotype occurred a few times. This chain links TRBV12-3 or TRBV12-4 with TRBJ2-3; D perhaps matches TRBD1 (5 bases). V was pared by 0 bases and J by 0 bases, with 13 bases between. This CDR3 comprises 17 residues. The CDR3 coding sequence is TGTGCCAGCAGTTTAGCCCTACAGGATCAAAGCACAGATACGCAGTATTTT. It encodes CASSLALQDQSTDTQYF.

This clonotype was picked up a small number of times. The chain carries TRBV6-5 and TRBJ2-2, with D perhaps matching TRBD2 (5 bases). CDR3 length equals 17 residues. V lost 0 bases and J lost 4, with 15 bases in between. CDR1 and CDR2 from the germline V gene are MNHEY and SVGAGI. The CDR3 is CASSYSLGGGGTGELFF. CDR3 bases: TGTGCCAGCAGTTACTCGTTGGGTGGAGGTGGCACCGGGGAGCTGTTTTTT.

The chain employs TRBV27 and TRBJ2-7; 14 bases map to TRBD2. In germline, CDR1 is MNHEY, CDR2 SMNVEV (reference sequence). V trimming: 5 bases; J trimming: 6 bases; junction bases outside the gene matches: 3. The CDR3 is made up of 14 amino acids. The CDR3 sequence is CASSVTSGRGEQYF. In nucleotides, the CDR3 is TGTGCCAGCAGTGTGACTAGCGGGAGGGGCGAGCAGTACTTC.

This clonotype has a count of ten or more. J is TRBJ2-1 and V is TRBV12-3 or TRBV12-4; D is perhaps TRBD1 or TRBD2 (6 bases each). V lost 3 bases and J 0 bases, leaving 12 bases between the germline ends. This CDR3 region has 16 residues. CDR3 amino acids: CASSFRGLSSYNEQFF. The CDR3 nucleotides read TGTGCCAGCAGTTTTCGGGGGCTAAGCTCCTACAATGAGCAGTTCTTC.

The chain employs TRBV6-5 and TRBJ1-1; tentative D call: TRBD1 (5 bases). Germline V gene data show CDR1 as MNHEY and CDR2 as SVGAGI. The CDR3 is 16 amino acids. Trimming took 0 bases from V and 1 from J, leaving 12 bases between them. The CDR3 nucleotides read TGTGCCAGCAGTTACTCGTCAGGGTTCGGGAACACTGAAGCTTTCTTT. This sequence encodes CASSYSSGFGNTEAFF.

V is TRBV11-3 and J is TRBJ2-2; TRBD1 agrees at 8 bases. Losses at the gene ends were 5 bases for V and 4 bases for J; bases not matched to a gene: 6. Germline-derived CDR1 and CDR2 are SGHNT and YENEEA. This CDR3 is 15 amino acids long. The CDR3 is CASSPRGPGTGELFF. CDR3 bases: TGTGCCAGCAGCCCCAGGGGGCCCGGCACCGGGGAGCTGTTTTTT.

The rearrangement links TRBV9 to TRBJ2-2; D is tentatively TRBD1 or TRBD2 (5 bases each). Germline-derived CDR1 and CDR2 are SGDLS and YYNGEE. CDR3 length equals 13 residues. V was pared by 0 bases and J by 7 bases, with 7 bases between. The DNA for the CDR3 is TGTGCCAGCAGCGTAGTTGGGGGCGGGGAGCTGTTTTTT. Amino acids: CASSVVGGGELFF.

The rearrangement joins TRBV11-2 to TRBJ2-6, with D hard to call. CDR1 and CDR2 (germline): SGHAT, FQNNGV. The CDR3 has 16 residues. Trimming cost V 0 bases and J 2 bases, with 8 bases left between them. CDR3 DNA sequence: TGTGCCAGCAGCTTAGATCTTCGTGCTGGGGCCAACGTCCTGACTTTC. Translation gives CASSLDLRAGANVLTF.

The chain employs TRBV12-3 or TRBV12-4 and TRBJ2-5, with 8 nucleotides matching TRBD1. The CDR3 runs 14 residues. J lost 5 bases, V lost 2 bases, and 4 bases had no gene match. In DNA form, the CDR3 reads TGTGCCAGCAGTTTATACCGGACAGGGGAGACCCAGTACTTC. It encodes CASSLYRTGETQYF.

V is TRBV18 and J is TRBJ2-7, with TRBD1 identical over 8 bases. The CDR3 runs 13 residues. Trimming took 2 bases from V and 5 from J; bases not matched to a gene: 2. CDR1 KGHSH and CDR2 LQKENI come from the germline V gene. The CDR3 reads CASSPRTGNEQYF. CDR3 DNA sequence: TGTGCCAGCTCACCAAGGACAGGGAACGAGCAGTACTTC.

The chain couples TRBV11-2 to TRBJ2-5; no reliable D call. CDR3 length: 14 residues. Germline-derived CDR1 and CDR2 are SGHAT and FQNNGV. V was shortened by 1 base and J by 3 bases, with 9 bases between the two germline ends. The CDR3 coding sequence is TGTGCCAGCAGCTTAGTTCCCCAAGAAGAGACCCAGTACTTC. Its protein is CASSLVPQEETQYF. The entire variable domain, with the rest obtained from reference TRBV11-2 and TRBJ2-5, is as follows: EAGVAQSPRYKIIEKRQSVAFWCNPISGHATLYWYQQILGQGPKLLIQFQNNGVVDDSQLPKDRFSAERLKGVDSTLKIQPAKLEDSAVYLCASSLVPQEETQYFGPGTRLLVL.

The rearrangement joins TRBV29-1 to TRBJ2-1; 11 nucleotides align to TRBD1. The V gene's germline CDR1 is SQVTM and CDR2 ANQGSEA. V gave up 4 bases and J gave up 7 bases; unmatched junction bases: 3. The CDR3 is made up of 13 amino acids. The CDR3 sequence is CSVGTGGWNEQFF. In DNA, the CDR3 is TGCAGCGTTGGGACAGGGGGCTGGAATGAGCAGTTCTTC.

This sequence joins TRBV7-3 and TRBJ2-1; 12 bases map to TRBD2. This CDR3 has 20 amino acids. Germline V CDR1 and CDR2: SGHTA, FQGTGA. Germline trimming cut 5 bases from V and 0 bases from J; bases unmatched to any gene: 14. In nucleotides, the CDR3 is TGTGCCAGCAGCCCACGGGCTAGCGGGGGGGCTATCAGCTCCTACAATGAGCAGTTCTTC. This sequence encodes CASSPRASGGAISSYNEQFF. Filled out from reference TRBV7-3 and TRBJ2-1, the complete variable domain reads GAGVSQTPSNKVTEKGKYVELRCDPISGHTALYWYRQSLGQGPEFLIYFQGTGAADDSGLPNDRFFAVRPEGSVSTLKIQRTERGDSAVYLCASSPRASGGAISSYNEQFFGPGTRLTVL.